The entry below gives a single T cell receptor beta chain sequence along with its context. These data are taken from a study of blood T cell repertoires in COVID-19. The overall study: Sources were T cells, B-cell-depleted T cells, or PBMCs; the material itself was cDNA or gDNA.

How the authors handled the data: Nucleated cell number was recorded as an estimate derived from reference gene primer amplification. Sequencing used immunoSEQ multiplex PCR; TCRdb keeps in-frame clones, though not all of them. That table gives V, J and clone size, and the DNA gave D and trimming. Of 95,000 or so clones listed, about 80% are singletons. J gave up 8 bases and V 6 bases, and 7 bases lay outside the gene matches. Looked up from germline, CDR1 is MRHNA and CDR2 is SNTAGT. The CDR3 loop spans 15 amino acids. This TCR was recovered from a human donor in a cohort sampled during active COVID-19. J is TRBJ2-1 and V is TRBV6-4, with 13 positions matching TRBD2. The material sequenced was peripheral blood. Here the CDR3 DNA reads TGTGCCAGCAGGGTACTAGCGGGAGGGCCCGATGAGCAGTTCTTC. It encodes CASRVLAGGPDEQFF.